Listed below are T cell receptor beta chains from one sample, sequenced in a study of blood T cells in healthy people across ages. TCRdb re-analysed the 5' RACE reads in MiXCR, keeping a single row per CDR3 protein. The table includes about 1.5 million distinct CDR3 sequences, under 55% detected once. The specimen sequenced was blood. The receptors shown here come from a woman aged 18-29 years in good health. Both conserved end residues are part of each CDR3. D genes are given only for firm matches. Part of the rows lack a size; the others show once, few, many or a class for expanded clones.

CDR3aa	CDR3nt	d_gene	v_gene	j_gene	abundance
CASSLVQFSSYNEQYF	TGCGCCAGCAGCTTGGTACAGTTCAGCTCCTACAATGAGCAGTACTTC	-	TRBV5-1	TRBJ2-7	-
CSATRGAYNSPLHF	TGCAGTGCCACAAGGGGGGCGTATAATTCACCCCTCCACTTT	-	TRBV20-1	TRBJ1-6	-
CASAAGRSSYTF	TGTGCCAGCGCGGCGGGGCGAAGTAGCTACACCTTC	-	TRBV7-2	TRBJ1-2	once
CASRGTSGGPSNEQFF	TGTGCCAGCAGGGGTACTAGCGGGGGACCCTCCAATGAGCAGTTCTTC	TRBD2	TRBV9	TRBJ2-1	-
CASSLGVVIGTDTQYF	TGCGCCAGCAGCTTGGGGGTAGTTATCGGGACAGATACGCAGTATTTT	-	TRBV5-1	TRBJ2-3	-
CASRPSGGPVDTQYF	TGTGCCAGCAGACCTAGCGGGGGGCCGGTAGATACGCAGTATTTT	TRBD2	TRBV12-3/TRBV12-4	TRBJ2-3	-
CASGLFGPRTEAFF	TGTGCTAGTGGTTTATTCGGCCCCCGCACTGAAGCTTTCTTT	-	TRBV12-5	TRBJ1-1	few
CASSGGAGSNYGYTF	TGTGCCAGCAGCGGAGGGGCAGGGTCTAACTATGGCTACACCTTC	-	TRBV7-2	TRBJ1-2	-
CASSLVRGRASLDTQYF	TGTGCCAGCAGCTTAGTCCGCGGGAGAGCATCATTAGATACGCAGTATTTT	TRBD2	TRBV7-8	TRBJ2-3	few
CASSRDPSGGALDTQYF	TGCGCCAGCAGTCGCGACCCTAGCGGGGGGGCCCTAGATACGCAGTATTTT	TRBD2	TRBV4-3	TRBJ2-3	-
CASIGDTYEQYF	TGTGCCAGCATAGGGGATACCTACGAGCAGTACTTC	-	TRBV6-5	TRBJ2-7	few
CASSSYVDIQYF	TGTGCCAGCAGCTCGTATGTTGACATTCAGTACTTC	-	TRBV7-2	TRBJ2-4	few
CASSLEAGVFTDTQYF	TGTGCCAGCAGCTTAGAGGCGGGGGTCTTCACAGATACGCAGTATTTT	TRBD2	TRBV7-2	TRBJ2-3	few